This T cell receptor (beta chain) derives from a study of identical twins. TCRdb reanalysed the 5' RACE reads using MiXCR and keeps one entry per CDR3 protein. The sample yields 250,000 or so distinct CDR3 sequences, about 8.5% seen once. This clonotype was seen ten or more times. The V gene's germline CDR1 is MNHEY and CDR2 SVGEGT. The junction had 6 bases not matched to a gene; V was cut back by 8 bases and J by 3 bases. The CDR3 loop spans 13 amino acids. This same sample was also part of a study on yellow fever vaccine responses in identical twins.

The TCR sequence derives from a woman in her late teens or twenties in good health. This sequence joins TRBV6-2 or TRBV6-3 and TRBJ2-5, with 7 bases fitting TRBD2. Sequenced input: CD8+ T cells sorted from blood. CDR3 in amino acids: CASQAGIEETQYF. For the CDR3, the DNA is TGTGCCAGCCAAGCGGGAATCGAAGAGACCCAGTACTTC.